What follows are 29 T cell receptor beta chains derived from one specimen sequenced in a study of OX40 agonist ivuxolimab in advanced cancers. Produced via immunoSEQ multiplex PCR; TCRdb's table is partial and in-frame only. This table holds about 58,000 clones, approximately 86% found once. Sequencing used CD4+ or CD8+ T cells sorted from blood, obtained in a trial of the OX40 agonist ivuxolimab. These receptors all stem from an adult with an advanced solid tumor such as melanoma, head and neck, liver or kidney cancer.

The J gene is TRBJ2-1, the V gene TRBV27; TRBD2 matches 7 bases. Per germline, CDR1 MNHEY and CDR2 SMNVEV (reference sequence). This CDR3 contains 15 residues. V trimming: 5 bases; J trimming: 5 bases; junction bases outside the gene matches: 9. This chain's CDR3 is CASSPNRLANNEQFF. DNA for the CDR3: TGTGCCAGCAGTCCGAACCGACTAGCCAACAATGAGCAGTTCTTC.

The chain combines TRBV30 with TRBJ1-6; no definite D call. The CDR3 runs to 12 residues. V lost 3 bases to trimming and J lost 10 bases, with 10 bases between them. Germline V gene data show CDR1 as GTSNPN and CDR2 as SVGIG (reference sequence). CDR3 loop: CAWRRGESPLHF. The CDR3 region has the DNA TGTGCCTGGAGGCGGGGTGAGTCACCCCTCCACTTT. Full variable domain (outside the CDR3, taken from reference TRBV30 and TRBJ1-6): SQTIHQWPATLVQPVGSPLSLECTVEGTSNPNLYWYRQAAGRGLQLLFYSVGIGQISSEVPQNLSASRPQDRQFILSSKKLLLSDSGFYLCAWRRGESPLHFGNGTRLTVT.

The V call is TRBV6-5, the J call TRBJ1-2, with unresolved D. The CDR3 has 14 amino acids. V lost 0 bases to trimming and J lost 5 bases, with 10 bases between them. The germline CDR1 and CDR2 sequences are MNHEY and SVGAGI. CDR3 region: CASSYSTNSYGYTF. In DNA form, the CDR3 reads TGTGCCAGCAGTTACTCGACGAATTCATATGGCTACACCTTC.

This clone came up once. The rearrangement uses TRBV6-1 and TRBJ1-6; D possibly corresponds to TRBD1 (5 bases). This CDR3 has 17 amino acids. CDR1 and CDR2 from the germline V gene are MNHNS and SASEGT. Deletions cut 4 bases from V and 0 bases from J, with 13 bases between. The chain's CDR3 is CASSGPYRSSYNSPLHF. For the CDR3, the DNA is TGTGCCAGCAGTGGGCCTTACAGGAGCTCCTATAATTCACCCCTCCACTTT.

The V and J genes are TRBV5-1 and TRBJ2-7; no firm D call. CDR3 length equals 13 residues. V lost 0 bases and J 5 bases, leaving 9 bases between the germline ends. CDR1 and CDR2 (germline): SGHRS, YFSETQ. CDR3 in amino acids: CASSLVQPHEQYF. CDR3 DNA sequence: TGCGCCAGCAGCTTGGTCCAGCCTCACGAGCAGTACTTC.

This chain uses TRBV9 with TRBJ2-5; D call uncertain. Germline V gene data show CDR1 as SGDLS and CDR2 as YYNGEE. This CDR3 is 13 amino acids long. Trimming shortened V by 4 bases and J by 4 bases, and 11 bases separated the two germline ends. As DNA, the CDR3 is TGTGCCAGCAGCCTCGGTTTGGGAGAGACCCAGTACTTC. Translation gives CASSLGLGETQYF.

The chain combines TRBV15 with TRBJ2-5; 8 nucleotides align to TRBD2. The CDR3 covers 15 residues. The V gene end was trimmed by 8 bases and the J gene end by 1 base; junction bases not matched to a gene: 9. In germline, CDR1 is LNHNV, CDR2 YYDKDF (reference sequence). CDR3 loop: CATEEGGGTQETQYF. The CDR3 nucleotides are TGTGCCACCGAGGAGGGCGGGGGGACCCAAGAGACCCAGTACTTC.

The chain links TRBV5-1 to TRBJ2-1; D may be TRBD1 or TRBD2 (5 bases each). The CDR3 extends over 19 amino acids. Between the trimmed V and J ends, which lost 1 base and 0 bases, there was a span of 20 bases. In germline, CDR1 is SGHRS, CDR2 YFSETQ. DNA for the CDR3: TGCGCCAGCAGCTTGAAAGTTTCGGGGCAGGCCCACTCCTACAATGAGCAGTTCTTC. This gives the protein CASSLKVSGQAHSYNEQFF.

V gene TRBV6-5 combines with J gene TRBJ1-2, with TRBD1 identical over 7 bases. The junction had 6 bases not matched to a gene; V was cut back by 10 bases and J by 7 bases. The CDR3 spans 11 residues. Germline V gene data show CDR1 as MNHEY and CDR2 as SVGAGI. The CDR3 protein is CATRQGSGYTF. The CDR3 DNA is TGTGCCACACGACAGGGCTCTGGCTACACCTTC.

V is TRBV5-1 and J is TRBJ1-4; TRBD1 is a possible D gene (5 bases). V lost 1 base and J lost 8, with 12 bases in between. From germline, CDR1 is SGHRS and CDR2 YFSETQ. The CDR3 is made up of 14 amino acids. CDR3 sequence: CASSLLGTREKLFF. In DNA, the CDR3 is TGCGCCAGCAGCTTGTTAGGGACGCGGGAAAAACTGTTTTTT. Using reference TRBV5-1 and TRBJ1-4 for the parts outside the CDR3, the full variable domain is KAGVTQTPRYLIKTRGQQVTLSCSPISGHRSVSWYQQTPGQGLQFLFEYFSETQRNKGNFPGRFSGRQFSNSRSEMNVSTLELGDSALYLCASSLLGTREKLFFGSGTQLSVL.

J is TRBJ2-3 and V is TRBV11-3, with TRBD2 identical over 9 bases. This CDR3 is 12 amino acids long. V gave up 5 bases and J gave up 9 bases; unmatched junction bases: 3. Germline CDR1 is SGHNT and CDR2 is YENEEA. The CDR3 DNA follows: TGTGCCAGCAGCCGCGGGGGGGCCACGCAGTATTTT. It encodes CASSRGGATQYF.

This chain uses TRBV28 with TRBJ2-1; tentatively, D is TRBD1 (5 bases). The germline V and J ends were trimmed by 5 bases and 6 bases, with 11 bases remaining between them. This CDR3 region has 13 residues. Per germline, CDR1 MDHEN and CDR2 SYDVKM. The CDR3: CASSLRQPNEQFF. CDR3 nucleotides: TGTGCCAGCAGTCTCCGACAGCCCAATGAGCAGTTCTTC.

This chain joins TRBV25-1 and TRBJ1-2; 8 bases are a match to TRBD1. The V and J ends lost 2 bases and 7 bases, in that order; junction bases with no gene match: 3. This CDR3 comprises 13 residues. Per germline, CDR1 MGHDK and CDR2 SYGVNS. DNA for the CDR3: TGTGCCAGCAGTGAAGACAGGGGTAGTGGCTACACCTTC. Translation gives CASSEDRGSGYTF.

The table lists this clone with a few counts. The rearrangement joins TRBV30 to TRBJ1-2; D gene uncertain. The CDR3 has 13 residues. The germline CDR1 and CDR2 sequences are GTSNPN and SVGIG (reference sequence). CDR3 DNA: TGTGCGTTAGTGGGCGGTCATAACTATGGCTACACCTTC. Translation gives CALVGGHNYGYTF.

The rearrangement joins TRBV28 to TRBJ2-7; 7 bases fit TRBD1. Trimming cost V 7 bases and J 1 base; bases outside gene matches: 16. In germline, CDR1 is MDHEN, CDR2 SYDVKM. The CDR3 extends over 17 amino acids. Here the CDR3 reads CASNSPGQSFRSYEQYF. CDR3 sequence (DNA): TGTGCCAGCAATAGTCCGGGACAGAGCTTTCGGTCCTACGAGCAGTACTTC.

This chain links TRBV10-3 with TRBJ2-6, with 9 bases that match TRBD1. Germline loops: CDR1 ENHRY, CDR2 SYGVKD. The CDR3 consists of 20 residues. The junction had 15 bases not matched to a gene; V was cut back by 6 bases and J by 0 bases. The chain's CDR3 is CAIRPGQGSSSNSGANVLTF. The CDR3 nucleotides are TGTGCCATCAGGCCGGGACAGGGTTCTTCTTCGAACTCTGGGGCCAACGTCCTGACTTTC.

The V and J genes are TRBV5-4 and TRBJ2-2; the D is unclear. The germline gives CDR1 SGHNT, CDR2 YYREEE (reference sequence). CDR3 length: 13 amino acids. Trimming took off 0 bases at V and 8 bases at J, with 8 bases between the two ends. This CDR3 is CASSLDAWGELFF. DNA for the CDR3: TGTGCCAGCAGCTTGGATGCGTGGGGGGAGCTGTTTTTT.

V and J are TRBV19 and TRBJ2-7; D not certain. Per the germline V gene, CDR1 is LNHDA and CDR2 is SQIVND (reference sequence). V lost 5 bases to trimming and J lost 3 bases, with 5 bases between them. This CDR3 contains 11 residues. CDR3 region: CASSADYEQYF. The CDR3 coding sequence is TGTGCCAGTAGTGCCGACTACGAGCAGTACTTC.

The chain couples TRBV29-1 to TRBJ1-1; D gene ambiguous. Germline CDR1 and CDR2: SQVTM and ANQGSEA. V lost 2 bases and J 9 bases, leaving 13 bases between the germline ends. The CDR3 is 12 residues long. CDR3 residues: CSVESGVSKAFF. The CDR3, as DNA: TGCAGCGTTGAAAGTGGGGTATCTAAAGCTTTCTTT.

The genes are TRBV28 and TRBJ2-7, with D tentatively TRBD2 (6 bases). V lost 7 bases and J lost 5, with 24 bases in between. Germline CDR1 and CDR2: MDHEN and SYDVKM. CDR3 length: 16 amino acids. CDR3 protein: CASTPWGAGRLNEQYF. DNA for the CDR3: TGTGCCAGCACGCCATGGGGTGCGGGACGCCTTAACGAGCAGTACTTC.

The genes are TRBV7-9 and TRBJ1-1; D perhaps matches TRBD1 (6 bases). The CDR3 extends over 14 amino acids. V was cut by 2 bases and J by 0 bases, with 7 bases left in between. The germline CDR1 and CDR2 sequences are SEHNR and FQNEAQ (reference sequence). The CDR3 nucleotides read TGTGCCAGCAGCTTACAGGGGCTGAACACTGAAGCTTTCTTT. This encodes CASSLQGLNTEAFF.

The chain carries TRBV7-9 and TRBJ2-5; 7 positions agree with TRBD1. J was trimmed by 0 bases and V by 3 bases; bases with no gene match: 4. The CDR3 totals 15 residues. CDR1 is SEHNR, CDR2 FQNEAQ, per germline (reference sequence). The CDR3 reads CASSLTGTDQETQYF. Written as DNA, the CDR3 is TGTGCCAGCAGCTTGACCGGGACAGACCAAGAGACCCAGTACTTC.

The J gene is TRBJ2-5, the V gene TRBV15; D possibly corresponds to TRBD2 (6 bases). Per the germline V gene, CDR1 is LNHNV and CDR2 is YYDKDF (reference sequence). The CDR3 contains 13 residues. Trimming took 6 bases from V and 11 from J, leaving 19 bases between them. The CDR3 region is CATSLDFRREQYF. DNA for the CDR3: TGTGCCACCAGTCTAGATTTTAGGAGGGAGCAGTACTTC.

Regarding this clone: The same CDR3 arises from other DNA sequences in this sample as well. The chain recombines TRBV4-3 with TRBJ1-1; D is unresolved. This CDR3 is built from 13 residues. The germline gives CDR1 LGHNA, CDR2 YSLEER. Trimming pared 1 base from V and 0 bases from J, leaving 3 bases between. The CDR3 bases are TGCGCCAGCAGCCAAGGGGTGAACACTGAAGCTTTCTTT. Its protein is CASSQGVNTEAFF.

The rearrangement joins TRBV6-6 to TRBJ2-1, with TRBD2 matching 9 bases. The CDR3 covers 16 residues. Germline V lookup: CDR1 MNHNY, CDR2 SVGAGI (reference sequence). V lost 5 bases and J lost 5; bases outside the gene matches: 10. DNA for the CDR3: TGTGCCAGCAGTAGCGGGGGGACAGCGGGAGACAATGAGCAGTTCTTC. This translates into CASSSGGTAGDNEQFF.

The V gene is TRBV29-1, the J gene TRBJ2-7; 10 nucleotides align to TRBD1. CDR3 length: 13 amino acids. Per germline, CDR1 SQVTM and CDR2 ANQGSEA. With 4 bases clipped from V and 3 bases from J, the junction kept 3 bases outside the gene matches. The CDR3 loop is CSVAGTGVYEQYF. The CDR3 DNA sequence: TGCAGCGTTGCGGGGACAGGGGTCTACGAGCAGTACTTC.

The DNA for the CDR3 is TGTGCCATCAGTGAGGAGGGGGGCCCTGACTATGGCTACACCTTC. It yields the protein CAISEEGGPDYGYTF. The chain recombines TRBV10-3 with TRBJ1-2; tentatively, D is TRBD1 (6 bases). The V gene's germline CDR1 is ENHRY and CDR2 SYGVKD. The CDR3 has 15 residues. V was shortened by 2 bases and J by 3 bases, with 13 bases between the two germline ends.

This clone came up once. The chain has TRBV7-3 and TRBJ1-5; TRBD1 agrees at 8 bases. J gave up 4 bases and V 5 bases, and 1 base lay outside the gene matches. This CDR3 is built from 13 residues. Germline lookup yields CDR1 SGHTA and CDR2 FQGTGA. The CDR3 is CASSRDRNQPQHF. The CDR3 DNA follows: TGTGCCAGCAGCAGGGACAGGAATCAGCCCCAGCATTTT.

The V call is TRBV15, the J call TRBJ2-1; D is perhaps TRBD1 or TRBD2 (7 bases each). Trimming removed 3 bases from V and 7 bases from J, with 13 bases in between. The germline CDR1 and CDR2 sequences are LNHNV and YYDKDF (reference sequence). The CDR3 has 14 amino acids. CDR3 in DNA: TGTGCCACCAGCAGGGGGGGGACAGCAAATGAGCAGTTCTTC. This encodes CATSRGGTANEQFF.